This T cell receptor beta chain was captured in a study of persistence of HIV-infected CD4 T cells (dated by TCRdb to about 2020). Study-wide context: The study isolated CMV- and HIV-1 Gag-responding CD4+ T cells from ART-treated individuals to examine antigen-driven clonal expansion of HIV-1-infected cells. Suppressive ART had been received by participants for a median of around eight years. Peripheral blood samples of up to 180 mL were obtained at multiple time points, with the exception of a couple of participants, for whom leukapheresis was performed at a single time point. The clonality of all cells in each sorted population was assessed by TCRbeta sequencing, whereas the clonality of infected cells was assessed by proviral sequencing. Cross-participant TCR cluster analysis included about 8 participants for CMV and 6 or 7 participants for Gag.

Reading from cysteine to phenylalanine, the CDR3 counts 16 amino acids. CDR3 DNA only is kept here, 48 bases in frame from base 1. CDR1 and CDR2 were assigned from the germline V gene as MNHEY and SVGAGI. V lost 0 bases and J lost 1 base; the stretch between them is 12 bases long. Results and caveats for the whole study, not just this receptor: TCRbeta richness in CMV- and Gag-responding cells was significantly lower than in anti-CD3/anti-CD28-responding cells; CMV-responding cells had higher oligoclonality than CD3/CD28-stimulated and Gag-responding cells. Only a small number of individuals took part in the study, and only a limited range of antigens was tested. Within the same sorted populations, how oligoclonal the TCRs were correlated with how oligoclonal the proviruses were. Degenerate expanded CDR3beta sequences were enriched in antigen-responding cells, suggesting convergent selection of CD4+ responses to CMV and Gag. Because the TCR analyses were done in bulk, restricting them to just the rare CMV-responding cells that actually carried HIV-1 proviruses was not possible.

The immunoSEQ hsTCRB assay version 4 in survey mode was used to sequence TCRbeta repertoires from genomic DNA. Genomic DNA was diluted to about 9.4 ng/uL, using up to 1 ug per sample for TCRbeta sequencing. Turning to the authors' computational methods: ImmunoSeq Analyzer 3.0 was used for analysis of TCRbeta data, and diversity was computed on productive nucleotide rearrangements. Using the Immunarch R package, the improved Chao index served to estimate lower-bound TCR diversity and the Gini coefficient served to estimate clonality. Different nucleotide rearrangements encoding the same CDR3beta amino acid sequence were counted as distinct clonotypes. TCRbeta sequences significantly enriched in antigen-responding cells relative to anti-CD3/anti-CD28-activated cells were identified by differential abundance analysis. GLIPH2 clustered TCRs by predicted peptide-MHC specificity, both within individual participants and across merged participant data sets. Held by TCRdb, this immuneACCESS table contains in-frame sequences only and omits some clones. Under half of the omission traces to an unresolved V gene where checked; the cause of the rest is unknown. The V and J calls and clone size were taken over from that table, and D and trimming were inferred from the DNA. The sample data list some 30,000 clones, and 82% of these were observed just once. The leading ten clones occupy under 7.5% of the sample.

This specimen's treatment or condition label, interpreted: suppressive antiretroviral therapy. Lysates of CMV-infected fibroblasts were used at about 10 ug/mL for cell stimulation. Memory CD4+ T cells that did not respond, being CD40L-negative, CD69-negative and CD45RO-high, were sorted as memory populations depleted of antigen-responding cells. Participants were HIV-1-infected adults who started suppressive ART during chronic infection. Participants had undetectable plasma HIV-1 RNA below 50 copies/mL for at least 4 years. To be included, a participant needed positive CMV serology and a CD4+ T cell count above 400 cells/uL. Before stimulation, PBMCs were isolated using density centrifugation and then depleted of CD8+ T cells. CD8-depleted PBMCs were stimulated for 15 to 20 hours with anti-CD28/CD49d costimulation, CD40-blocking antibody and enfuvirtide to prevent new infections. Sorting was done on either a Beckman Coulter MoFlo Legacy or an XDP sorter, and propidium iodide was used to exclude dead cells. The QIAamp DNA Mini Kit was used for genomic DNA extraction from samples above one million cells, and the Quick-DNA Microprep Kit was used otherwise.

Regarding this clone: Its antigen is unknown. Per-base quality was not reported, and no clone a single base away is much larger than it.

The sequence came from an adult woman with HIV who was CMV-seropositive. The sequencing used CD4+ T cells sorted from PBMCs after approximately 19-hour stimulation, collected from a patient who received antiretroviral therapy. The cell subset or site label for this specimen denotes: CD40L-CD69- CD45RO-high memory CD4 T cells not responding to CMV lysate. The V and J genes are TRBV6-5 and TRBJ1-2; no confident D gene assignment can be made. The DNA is TGTGCCAGCAGTTACTCGGCAGGTTGGGGTAACTATGGCTACACCTTC. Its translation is CASSYSAGWGNYGYTF.